The clone carrying this T cell receptor beta chain occurred once. The antigen is undetermined. The data are from a study of radiation and T cells in renal cell carcinoma. Study-wide results and limits: Top tumor clonotypes rose in blood 2 weeks post-radiation, then contracted.

Libraries were prepared by immunoSEQ multiplex PCR; TCRdb keeps only in-frame clonotypes and omits some of them. Of 150,000 or so clones in the sample, roughly 90% are singletons; the top ten hold approximately 4%. The CDR3 sequence is 16 residues long. J lost 1 base, V lost 6 bases, and 7 bases had no gene match. Germline V gene data show CDR1 as SGHNT and CDR2 as YYREEE (reference sequence). Time point described: baseline pretreatment blood. Treatment given: 15 Gy SBRT to primary tumor, nephrectomy 4 weeks later. Blood was sampled at baseline, 2 weeks and 4 weeks after SBRT. Clear cell pathology was present in this patient's renal cell carcinoma.

The origin of this receptor is an older woman with renal cell carcinoma. The genes are TRBV5-4 and TRBJ2-3, with 11 bases identical to TRBD2. The source was blood, collected from a patient whose treatment included radiotherapy and nephrectomy. DNA of the CDR3: TGTGCCAGCAAACAGACGGGACTAGCGGGCACAGATACGCAGTATTTT. It specifies CASKQTGLAGTDTQYF.